These T cell receptor beta chains were read from a single sample in a study of blood T cells in healthy people across ages. Using its own MiXCR run on the 5' RACE reads, TCRdb lists one record per CDR3 protein. The table records over 950,000 distinct CDR3 sequences, 51% of them present only once. The source material was blood. The receptors were sampled from a woman aged 55-75 years in good health. CDR3s include the opening cysteine and the closing phenylalanine or tryptophan. The order of the fields is D gene, clone size, J gene, V gene, CDR3 DNA, CDR3 protein. D genes are given only for firm matches. The size field is filled for only some rows; it gives once, few, many or a size class.

NA,once,TRBJ2-5,TRBV5-8,TGTGCCAGCGGACGGCAGTACCAAGAGACCCAGTACTTC,CASGRQYQETQYF
TRBD2,once,TRBJ2-3,TRBV12-3/TRBV12-4,TGTGCCAGCCACAGCGGGAGGAGACGCACAGATACGCAGTATTTT,CASHSGRRRTDTQYF
TRBD2,few,TRBJ2-1,TRBV29-1,TGCAGCGTGACCGGACTAGCGGGTTCCTACAATGAGCAGTTCTTC,CSVTGLAGSYNEQFF
NA,few,TRBJ2-1,TRBV3-1,TGTGCCAGCAGCCCCACGGGAGCCAATGAGCAGTTCTTC,CASSPTGANEQFF
NA,NA,TRBJ2-3,TRBV27,TGTGCCAGCAGTCCCCAACAGGTTGGCACAGAGACGCAGTATTTT,CASSPQQVGTETQYF
NA,NA,TRBJ2-7,TRBV21-1,TGTGCCAGCTGCGGGACAGGGGGCTCCTACGAGCAGTACTTC,CASCGTGGSYEQYF
NA,few,TRBJ2-5,TRBV29-1,TGCAGCGTTGAAGATAGCGTAAATCAAGAGACCCAGTACTTC,CSVEDSVNQETQYF
NA,once,TRBJ2-2,TRBV3-1,TGTGCCAGCAGGCACGGAGGGACACTTAACACCGGGGAGCTGTTTTTT,CASRHGGTLNTGELFF
NA,NA,TRBJ2-3,TRBV7-9,TGTGCCAGCAGTCCCGGCGGGCTTGGGGGCACAGATACGCAGTATTTT,CASSPGGLGGTDTQYF
TRBD2,few,TRBJ2-7,TRBV3-1,TGTGCCAGCAGCCAAGTGCCTCTAGCGGAGGACTACGAGCAGTACTTC,CASSQVPLAEDYEQYF
NA,NA,TRBJ2-1,TRBV25-1,TGTGCCAGCAGCACGGGTTATGGAGCCAATGAGCAGTTCTTC,CASSTGYGANEQFF
TRBD2,few,TRBJ2-7,TRBV11-1,TGTGCCAGCACGATAGCGGGAGCCCACGAGCAGTACTTC,CASTIAGAHEQYF
TRBD2,NA,TRBJ2-1,TRBV6-2/TRBV6-3,TGTGCCATCCGGACTAGCGGGGTTAATGAGCAGTTCTTC,CAIRTSGVNEQFF
NA,NA,TRBJ2-3,TRBV29-1,TGCAGCGTTGACGAGGCAGCAGATACGCAGTATTTT,CSVDEAADTQYF
TRBD2,NA,TRBJ2-1,TRBV5-1,TGCGCCAGCAGCTTGGAGGGACTAGCGGATAAGTTCTTC,CASSLEGLADKFF
NA,few,TRBJ2-3,TRBV21-1,TGTGCCAGCAGCAAGCCGACCATGGGGGTTGATACGCAGTATTTT,CASSKPTMGVDTQYF
NA,NA,TRBJ2-5,TRBV16,TGTGCCAGCAGCCGGTATAGCGCTCAAGAGACCCAGTACTTC,CASSRYSAQETQYF
NA,NA,TRBJ2-3,TRBV3-1,TGTGCCAGCAGCCAACAGCACCAATACACAGATACGCAGTATTTT,CASSQQHQYTDTQYF
NA,NA,TRBJ1-5,TRBV6-2/TRBV6-3,TGTGCCAGCAGTTACGGCCCATGGCAGGGTGGGAATCAGCCCCAGCATTTT,CASSYGPWQGGNQPQHF
TRBD1,NA,TRBJ2-3,TRBV18,TGTGCCAGCTCGACCGGGACAGGGAGTCCAGATACGCAGTATTTT,CASSTGTGSPDTQYF
NA,NA,TRBJ1-2,TRBV4-2,TGTGCCAGCAGTGGACAGCCTTGGAGCTACACCTTC,CASSGQPWSYTF
NA,NA,TRBJ2-3,TRBV2,TGTGCCAGCAGTGAAGGGGGTGGTTCTTTCGATACGCAGTATTTT,CASSEGGGSFDTQYF
NA,many,TRBJ1-2,TRBV7-9,TGTGCCAGCAGCCCCCAGGTCCCAGGTGACTATGGCTACACCTTC,CASSPQVPGDYGYTF
TRBD2,NA,TRBJ2-1,TRBV20-1,TGCAGTGCTAGGGCTAGCGGGAGCGGGTCCTACAATGAGCAGTTCTTC,CSARASGSGSYNEQFF